Reported below is one T cell receptor (beta chain). Its specificity is unknown. The data are from a study of T cell responses to AZD1222 COVID-19 vaccine. The CDR3 sequence is 15 residues long. Germline CDR1 and CDR2: LNHDA and SQIVND (reference sequence). V shed 4 bases and J 1 base; nucleotides not matched to a gene: 3. The study's findings and limits: At baseline, seropositivity was found in only a handful of AZD1222 recipients.

Libraries were prepared by immunoSEQ multiplex PCR; TCRdb keeps only in-frame clonotypes and omits some of them. Of around 120,000 clones in the sample, over 75% were seen once. The gene calls are TRBV19 and TRBJ2-2, with 7 bases lining up with TRBD1. The material sequenced was peripheral blood, taken on day 0 of MenACWY control vaccination. The clonotype was recovered from an adult in good health. CDR3 DNA sequence: TGTGCCAGTAGTAGTAACAGGGGGAACACCGGGGAGCTGTTTTTT. This encodes CASSSNRGNTGELFF.